The 2 T cell receptor beta chains presented below share a single source sample, sequenced in a study of blood T cell repertoires in COVID-19. Some clones are missing from TCRdb's copy, which holds only in-frame ones; the method was immunoSEQ multiplex PCR. Counted here are approximately 240,000 clones, 80% to 90% occurring once; the ten biggest clones make up roughly 2.6%. Source material: peripheral blood. These receptor sequences come from a middle-aged man who had recovered from COVID-19.

The chain employs TRBV24-1 and TRBJ2-1; D is uncertain. Deletions cut 5 bases from V and 5 bases from J, with 6 bases between. There are 12 residues in the CDR3. Germline V gene data show CDR1 as KGHDR and CDR2 as SFDVKD. The CDR3 loop reads CATSVADNEQFF. For the CDR3, the DNA is TGTGCCACCAGTGTTGCGGACAATGAGCAGTTCTTC.

J is TRBJ1-2 and V is TRBV3-1 (or the pseudogene TRBV3-2), with 10 bases matching TRBD1. V was clipped by 4 bases and J by 4 bases; unmatched bases: 6. This CDR3 has 15 amino acids. Looked up from germline, CDR1 is LGHDT and CDR2 is YNNKEL (reference sequence). CDR3 in amino acids: CASSPWDRGLYGYTF. The CDR3 DNA sequence: TGTGCCAGCAGCCCGTGGGACAGGGGTCTCTATGGCTACACCTTC.